The entry that follows covers one TCR beta chain sequence. What it binds is unknown. Trimming at V came to 4 bases and at J to 5 bases, leaving 6 bases not matched to a gene. Looked up from germline, CDR1 is SNHLY and CDR2 is FYNNEI. This CDR3 region has 14 residues. A multiplex PCR was run with 60 Vbeta primers and 13 Jbeta primers. Authors' data handling: In a later analysis, roughly 11 million of 75 million to 85 million unique beta chains occurred in at least two donors. This table comes from immunoSEQ multiplex PCR, and its TCRdb copy is limited to in-frame clones, with some not included. That table gives V, J and clone size, and the DNA gave D and trimming. The sample holds roughly 190,000 clones, about four fifths seen once. This entry comes from a study of cytomegalovirus exposure and HLA in healthy donors. Points from the study as a whole: A later analysis showed that HLA-associated TCR beta chains had undergone more clonal expansion than equally common others.

The chain combines TRBV2 with TRBJ1-2, with 8 positions matching TRBD1. Sequencing was done on a sample of PBMCs. This TCR was sampled from a young man in good health and CMV-seropositive. The CDR3 nucleotides are TGTGCCAGCAGTGGGCAGGGGGCGCGGTATGGCTACACCTTC. Translated, it gives CASSGQGARYGYTF. The full variable domain, with the rest looked up from reference TRBV2 and TRBJ1-2, is EPEVTQTPSHQVTQMGQEVILRCVPISNHLYFYWYRQILGQKVEFLVSFYNNEISEKSEIFDDQFSVERPDGSNFTLKIRSTKLEDSAMYFCASSGQGARYGYTFGSGTRLTVV.